Only one count was recorded for the clone carrying this TCR beta chain. As yet, its antigen is unknown. Cells were stimulated with CMV-infected fibroblast lysates at approximately 10 ug/mL. Sorted nonresponding memory CD4+ T cells were CD40L-negative, CD69-negative, CD45RO-high. Before stimulation, PBMCs underwent CD8+ T cell depletion. This sample was included in a study of persistence of HIV-infected CD4 T cells. Sequencing used immunoSEQ version 4 in survey mode. Genomic DNA was diluted to 7.5 to 10 ng/uL, up to about 1 ug per sample. Produced via immunoSEQ multiplex PCR; TCRdb's table is partial and in-frame only. Here the sample spans over 25,000 clones, 65% to 90% being singletons. Germline V lookup: CDR1 SGHTA, CDR2 FQGNSA. The CDR3 is 13 residues long. V lost 4 bases to trimming and J lost 5 bases, with 11 bases between them. Study findings and constraints: Proviral oligoclonality tracked with TCR oligoclonality within the same sorted cells.

This sequence originates from an adult man with HIV who was CMV-seropositive. The sample in question was CD4+ T cells sorted from PBMCs after roughly 18-hour stimulation, obtained from a patient who received antiretroviral therapy. The V and J genes are TRBV7-2 and TRBJ2-5; tentatively, D is TRBD2 (5 bases). CDR3 sequence reads: CASSSGIEETQYF. The CDR3 DNA reads TGTGCCAGCAGCTCCGGGATTGAGGAGACCCAGTACTTC.